Detailed here is one T cell receptor beta chain. Its antigen is unknown. Per-nucleotide qualities are absent, and no much larger clonotype sits a single base away. The immunoSEQ assay, a bias-controlled multiplex PCR with V- and J-specific primers, was used to amplify TCR beta CDR3 regions from genomic DNA. In a second PCR step, the CDR3 amplicons were tagged with a proprietary barcode plus Illumina adapter sequences. CDR3 libraries were sequenced on an Illumina MiSeq instrument. The study's own analysis went as follows. Export and quality control were performed with immunoSEQ Analyzer 3.0, and downstream analyses were performed with R Bioconductor and Immunarch. Repertoire metrics were calculated using only productive rearrangements within the normalized downsampled data set. Clonotypes larger than 5 templates in the normalized cohort were defined as pathologically expanded. Repertoire diversity was measured with the Inverse Simpson Index. To capture all clonotypes, the CMV-specificity analyses were run on the non-normalized data set. The table was pulled from immuneACCESS by TCRdb, which kept in-frame rearrangements only. Such tables lose some clones; where checked, under half of the loss comes from unresolved V genes, and the rest has no known cause. V, J and clone size derive from that table, while D and trimming were established from the DNA sequence. The sample has tens of thousands of clones on record, approximately 95% of them singletons. 0.85% to 1% of the sample is in the top ten clones.

This entry comes from a study of T cell clonotyping in hematopoietic cell transplantation (dated by TCRdb to about 2021). About the full investigation: A total of 135 blood samples were collected in the study from 35 to 45 consecutive transplant recipients and their related donors. Patients were recruited between late 2015 and January 2017 and followed until late 2020 or death. General study outcomes and caveats: Broader TCR repertoire diversity after transplant was predicted by Inverse Simpson Index values from donors and from recipients before transplant. Sample size was limited, and cells were not sorted, so CD4 and CD8 repertoire contributions could not be separated. After transplant, TCR diversity in recipients dropped, and pathologically expanded clonotypes increased progressively from day 30 to day 180. Just a small fraction of recipient repertoires overlapped with donor repertoires, and more than 97% appeared de novo at the given depth.

Related transplant donors provided blood samples for TCR beta sequencing. Using Nuclei Lysis Solution, genomic DNA was extracted from unfractionated peripheral blood mononuclear cells that were either fresh or cryopreserved. The clonotype comes from a man in his thirties or forties in good health. Some clones in this sample may be carry-over from other donors' samples. The sequenced sample consisted of peripheral blood mononuclear cells.

This receptor carries the CDR3 CASSYSNRNADTQYF. The DNA sequence reads TGTGCCAGCAGTTACTCGAATAGGAACGCAGATACGCAGTATTTT. This sequence uses TRBV6-5 and TRBJ2-3; no D segment can be confidently identified. CDR1 and CDR2 (MNHEY, SVGAGI) derive from the germline V gene. V was cut back by 0 bases and J by 4 bases, leaving a gap of 11 bases between them. From its cysteine to its phenylalanine, the CDR3 spans 15 amino acids. The retained sequence is limited to the CDR3, 45 bases, with the frame set at the first base.